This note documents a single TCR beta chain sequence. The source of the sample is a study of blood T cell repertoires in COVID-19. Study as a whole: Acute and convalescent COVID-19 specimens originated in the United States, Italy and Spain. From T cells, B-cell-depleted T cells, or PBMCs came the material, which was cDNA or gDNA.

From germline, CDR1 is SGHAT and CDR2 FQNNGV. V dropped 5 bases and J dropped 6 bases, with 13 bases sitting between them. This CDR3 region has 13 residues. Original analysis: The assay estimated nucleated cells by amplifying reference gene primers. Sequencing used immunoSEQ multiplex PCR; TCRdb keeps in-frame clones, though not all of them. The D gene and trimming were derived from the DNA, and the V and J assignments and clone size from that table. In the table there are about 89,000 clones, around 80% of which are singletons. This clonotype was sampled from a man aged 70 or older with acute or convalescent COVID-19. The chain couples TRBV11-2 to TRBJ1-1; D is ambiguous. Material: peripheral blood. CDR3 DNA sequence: TGTGCCAGCAGCCAGCAGGATCGATCTGAAGCTTTCTTT. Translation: CASSQQDRSEAFF.